This is a list of T cell receptor beta chains from one sample in a study of blood T cells in healthy people across ages. TCRdb called the 5' RACE reads again in MiXCR, with one record for every CDR3 protein. The data show 700,000 or so distinct CDR3 sequences, over 40% seen once. The sequenced sample consisted of blood. The origin of the receptors is a man aged 80 or over in good health. The CDR3 runs from the conserved cysteine through the conserved F or W. The D gene is left open where the match is weak. Clone size is shown for a subset of rows, as once, few, many or a class of expanded clone.

TRBJ2-7	.	TRBD2	TRBV7-2	CASSLAASGSSYNEQYF	TGTGCCAGCAGCTTAGCGGCTAGCGGGAGCTCCTACAATGAGCAGTACTTC
TRBJ2-3	.	.	TRBV20-1	CSARVSRGLGDTQYF	TGCAGTGCCCGAGTGTCAAGGGGGTTAGGAGATACGCAGTATTTT
TRBJ2-5	.	TRBD1	TRBV6-1	CASSELQGVPLQETQYF	TGTGCCAGCAGTGAACTGCAGGGGGTACCTCTCCAAGAGACCCAGTACTTC
TRBJ1-1	few	TRBD1	TRBV12-3/TRBV12-4	CASSPSGTVTEAFF	TGTGCCAGCAGTCCCAGCGGGACAGTCACTGAAGCTTTCTTT
TRBJ2-5	.	.	TRBV10-3	CAISDGDTQETQYF	TGTGCCATCAGTGACGGGGATACCCAAGAGACCCAGTACTTC
TRBJ2-5	.	.	TRBV6-2/TRBV6-3	CAGHRLSQETQYF	TGTGCCGGCCACCGGTTGAGCCAAGAGACCCAGTACTTC
TRBJ2-4	.	.	TRBV4-2	CASSQDFDQWQAKNIQYF	TGTGCCAGCAGCCAAGATTTTGATCAGTGGCAGGCCAAAAACATTCAGTACTTC
TRBJ1-3	.	.	TRBV5-1	CASSLYTGNTIYF	TGCGCCAGCAGCTTGTATACTGGAAACACCATATATTTT
TRBJ2-1	many	.	TRBV27	CASSLIFGREGNEQFF	TGTGCCAGCAGTTTAATTTTCGGGAGAGAAGGGAATGAGCAGTTCTTC
TRBJ2-3	few	TRBD1	TRBV12-3/TRBV12-4	CASSDGTETPRPTDTQYF	TGTGCCAGCAGTGACGGGACAGAGACCCCCAGGCCCACAGATACGCAGTATTTT
TRBJ1-5	few	.	TRBV6-2/TRBV6-3	CASSKTGPSSNQPQHF	TGTGCCAGCAGTAAAACAGGCCCGTCTAGCAATCAGCCCCAGCATTTT
TRBJ1-2	.	.	TRBV5-6	CASSQTVGYGYTF	TGTGCCAGCAGCCAGACAGTAGGCTATGGCTACACCTTC
TRBJ2-5	.	.	TRBV5-1	CASSLAWTRGQETQYF	TGCGCCAGCAGCTTGGCCTGGACACGAGGTCAAGAGACCCAGTACTTC
TRBJ1-1	few	TRBD1	TRBV20-1	CSADQGGANTEAFF	TGCAGTGCGGACCAAGGGGGCGCGAACACTGAAGCTTTCTTT
TRBJ2-5	few	.	TRBV5-1	CASTIVGDQETQYF	TGCGCCAGCACCATCGTAGGGGACCAAGAGACCCAGTACTTC
TRBJ2-4	.	.	TRBV7-2	CASSSTQAKNIQYF	TGTGCCAGCAGCTCGACACAAGCCAAAAACATTCAGTACTTC